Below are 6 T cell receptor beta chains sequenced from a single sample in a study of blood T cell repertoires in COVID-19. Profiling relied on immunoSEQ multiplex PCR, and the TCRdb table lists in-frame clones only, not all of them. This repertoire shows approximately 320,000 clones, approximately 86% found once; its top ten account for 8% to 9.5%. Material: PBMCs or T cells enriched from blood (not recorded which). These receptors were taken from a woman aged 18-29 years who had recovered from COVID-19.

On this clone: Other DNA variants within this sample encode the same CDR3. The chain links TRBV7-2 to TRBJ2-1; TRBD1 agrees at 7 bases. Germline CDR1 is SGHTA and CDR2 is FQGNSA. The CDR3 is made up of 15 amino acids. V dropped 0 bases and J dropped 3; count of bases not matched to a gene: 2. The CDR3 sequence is CASSLAGGLYNEQFF. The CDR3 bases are TGTGCCAGCAGCTTAGCAGGGGGCCTCTACAATGAGCAGTTCTTC.

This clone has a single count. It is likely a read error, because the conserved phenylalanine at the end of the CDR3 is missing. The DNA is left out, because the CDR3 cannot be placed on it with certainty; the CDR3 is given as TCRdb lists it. CDR3: CASSSSPARTSEGAD. The chain has TRBV2 and TRBJ2-7; TRBD2 is the table's D call and was not checked against the DNA. Germline V gene data show CDR1 as SNHLY and CDR2 as FYNNEI. The CDR3 is 15 residues long, counting both termini.

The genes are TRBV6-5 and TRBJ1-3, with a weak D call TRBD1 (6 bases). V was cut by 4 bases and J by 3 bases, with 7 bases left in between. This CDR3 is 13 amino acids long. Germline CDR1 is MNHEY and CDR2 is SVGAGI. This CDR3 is CASSLQGGNTIYF. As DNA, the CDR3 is TGTGCCAGCAGTTTACAGGGTGGAAACACCATATATTTT.

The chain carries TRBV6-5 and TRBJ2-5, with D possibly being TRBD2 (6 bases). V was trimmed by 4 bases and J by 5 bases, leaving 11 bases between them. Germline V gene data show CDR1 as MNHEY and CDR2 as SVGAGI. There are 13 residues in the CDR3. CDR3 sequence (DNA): TGTGCCAGCAGTTCACCGGGGAGGGAGACCCAGTACTTC. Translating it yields CASSSPGRETQYF.

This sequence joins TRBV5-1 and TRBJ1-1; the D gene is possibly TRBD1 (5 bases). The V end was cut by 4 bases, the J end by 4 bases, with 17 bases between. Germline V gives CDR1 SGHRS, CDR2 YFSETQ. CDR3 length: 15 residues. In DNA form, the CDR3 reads TGCGCCAGCAGCCAGACCCTCCGGGGGGTCACTGAAGCTTTCTTT. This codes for CASSQTLRGVTEAFF.

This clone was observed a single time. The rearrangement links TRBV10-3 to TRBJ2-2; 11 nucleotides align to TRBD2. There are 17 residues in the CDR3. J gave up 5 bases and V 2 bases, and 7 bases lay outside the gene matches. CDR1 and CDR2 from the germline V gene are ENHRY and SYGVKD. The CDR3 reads CAISEPSLAGVTGELFF. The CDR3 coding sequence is TGTGCCATCAGTGAGCCCTCACTAGCGGGGGTTACCGGGGAGCTGTTTTTT.